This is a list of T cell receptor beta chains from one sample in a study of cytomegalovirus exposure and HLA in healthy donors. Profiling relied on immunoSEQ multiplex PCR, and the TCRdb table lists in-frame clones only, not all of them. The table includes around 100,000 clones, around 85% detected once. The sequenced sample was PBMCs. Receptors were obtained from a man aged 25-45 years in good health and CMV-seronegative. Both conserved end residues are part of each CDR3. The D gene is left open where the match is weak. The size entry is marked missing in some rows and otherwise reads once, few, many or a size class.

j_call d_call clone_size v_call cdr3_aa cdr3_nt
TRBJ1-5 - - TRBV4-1 CASSQNRVGNQPQHF TGCGCCAGCAGCCAAAACAGGGTTGGGAATCAGCCCCAGCATTTT
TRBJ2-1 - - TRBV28 CASRAVSLYNEQFF TGTGCCAGCAGAGCGGTTTCCCTCTACAATGAGCAGTTCTTC
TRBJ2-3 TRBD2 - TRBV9 CASSVGTSGTDTQYF TGTGCCAGCAGCGTGGGGACTAGCGGCACAGATACGCAGTATTTT
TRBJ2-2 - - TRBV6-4 CASSDSDTNTGELFF TGTGCCAGCAGTGACTCGGACACCAACACCGGGGAGCTGTTTTTT
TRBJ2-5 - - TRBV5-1 CASSPMTGRETQYF TGCGCCAGCAGCCCCATGACAGGAAGGGAGACCCAGTACTTC
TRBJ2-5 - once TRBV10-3 CAIREQKAEETQYF TGTGCCATAAGAGAACAGAAGGCAGAAGAGACCCAGTACTTC
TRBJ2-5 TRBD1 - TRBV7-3 CASSPGTAQETQYF TGTGCCAGCAGCCCTGGGACAGCTCAAGAGACCCAGTACTTC
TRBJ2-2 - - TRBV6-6 CASSYLLFNTGELFF TGTGCCAGCAGTTACTTACTATTCAACACCGGGGAGCTGTTTTTT
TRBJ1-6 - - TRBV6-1 CAGGLSGNSPLHF TGTGCCGGCGGATTATCGGGTAATTCACCCCTCCACTTT
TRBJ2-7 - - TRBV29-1 CSVERGASYEQYF TGCAGCGTTGAACGGGGTGCTTCCTACGAGCAGTACTTC
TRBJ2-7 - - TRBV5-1 CASSFNLYEQYF TGCGCCAGCAGCTTTAACTTGTACGAGCAGTACTTC
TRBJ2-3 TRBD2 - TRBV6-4 CASSETSGRGADTQYF TGTGCCAGCAGTGAGACTAGCGGGAGAGGTGCAGATACGCAGTATTTT
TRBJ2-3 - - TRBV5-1 CASSLELDSGADTQYF TGCGCCAGCAGCTTGGAGCTGGACTCGGGGGCAGATACGCAGTATTTT
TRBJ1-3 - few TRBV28 CASSSLQGWLNTIYF TGTGCCAGCAGTTCGCTCCAGGGGTGGTTGAACACCATATATTTT
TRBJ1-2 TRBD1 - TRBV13 CASSLGGRGRDGYTF TGTGCCAGCAGCTTAGGCGGCAGGGGGCGAGATGGCTACACCTTC
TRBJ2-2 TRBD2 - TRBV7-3 CASSSGLAGEEDTGELFF TGTGCCAGCAGCTCGGGACTAGCGGGAGAAGAAGACACCGGGGAGCTGTTTTTT